This entry features one TCR beta chain sequence. These data come from a study of T cells in localized non-small cell lung cancer. Only in-frame clones appear in the TCRdb table, and some are missing; sequencing was by immunoSEQ multiplex PCR. The profile shows roughly 23,000 clones, around 90% of them singletons. CDR3 length: 13 amino acids. CDR1 is SEHNR, CDR2 FQNEAQ, per germline (reference sequence). V shed 5 bases, J shed 4 bases, and the junction held 2 bases outside the gene matches. The material was peripheral blood, obtained before any cancer treatment. The chain is built from TRBV7-9 and TRBJ1-5; 7 bases fit TRBD1. The TCR was taken from a male donor aged 60 or over with stage I squamous cell lung carcinoma. This chain's CDR3 is CASSLQGNQPQHF. In DNA form, the CDR3 reads TGTGCCAGCAGCCTACAGGGGAATCAGCCCCAGCATTTT.